The 10 T cell receptor beta chains below were found in one sample sequenced in a study of blood T cell repertoires in COVID-19. Measured with immunoSEQ multiplex PCR; TCRdb has only the in-frame clones, and not every one. The sample consists of approximately 300,000 clones, roughly 89% of them appearing once. Sequencing was carried out using PBMCs or T cells enriched from blood (not recorded which). The receptor set was obtained from a woman aged 18 to 35 with acute COVID-19.

Concerning this clone: The identical CDR3 is also encoded by other nucleotide sequences in the sample. V and J are TRBV5-1 and TRBJ1-2, with 12 bases fitting TRBD1. The CDR3 runs to 14 residues. Trimming took 4 bases from V and 7 from J; bases not matched to a gene: 5. The germline V gene encodes CDR1 SGHRS and CDR2 YFSETQ. CDR3 in amino acids: CASSPGQGAGGYTF. Written as DNA, the CDR3 is TGCGCCAGCAGCCCGGGACAGGGGGCTGGTGGCTACACCTTC.

The gene calls are TRBV2 and TRBJ2-5; a weak D match, TRBD1 (6 bases). Between the trimmed V and J ends, which lost 1 base and 5 bases, there was a span of 11 bases. Germline CDR1 is SNHLY and CDR2 is FYNNEI. CDR3 length: 14 residues. In DNA, the CDR3 is TGTGCCAGCAGTGAAGTCACAGGGTTGGAGACCCAGTACTTC. This sequence encodes CASSEVTGLETQYF.

J is TRBJ2-5 and V is TRBV5-8, with 7 nucleotides matching TRBD1. The germline V gene encodes CDR1 SGHTS and CDR2 YDEGEE. This CDR3 is built from 18 residues. Trimming at V came to 0 bases and at J to 2 bases, leaving 13 bases not matched to a gene. The CDR3 DNA reads TGTGCCAGCAGCTTGGTCACCTTTTGGAAGGACAGGCAAGAGACCCAGTACTTC. Residues: CASSLVTFWKDRQETQYF.

The V call is TRBV6-5, the J call TRBJ2-2, with a weak D call TRBD1 (6 bases). The CDR3 has 15 residues. Germline V gene lookup returns CDR1 MNHEY and CDR2 SVGAGI. V was shortened by 2 bases and J by 7 bases, with 14 bases between the two germline ends. The CDR3 DNA is TGTGCCAGCAGTTACGCCGGACAGTATGGCGGGGAGCTGTTTTTT. This encodes CASSYAGQYGGELFF.

The V call is TRBV6-6, the J call TRBJ2-7, with a possible D match to TRBD1 (6 bases). The CDR3 is made up of 15 amino acids. V lost 7 bases, J lost 5 bases, and 21 bases lay in between. Germline V gene sequence: CDR1 MNHNY, CDR2 SVGAGI (reference sequence). The CDR3 DNA is TGTGCCAGCACCGACAGGTCGGGCTTGATAAACGAGCAGTACTTC. Amino acid sequence: CASTDRSGLINEQYF.

This chain links TRBV24-1 with TRBJ1-5, with 12 bases identical to TRBD1. The CDR3 is made up of 16 amino acids. J gave up 0 bases and V 5 bases, and 1 base lay outside the gene matches. CDR1 is KGHDR, CDR2 SFDVKD, per germline. The CDR3: CATSGDRGPSNQPQHF. The CDR3 nucleotides read TGTGCCACCAGTGGGGACAGGGGGCCTAGCAATCAGCCCCAGCATTTT.

The V and J genes are TRBV6-5 and TRBJ2-7; 10 bases are shared with TRBD1. Germline V gene data show CDR1 as MNHEY and CDR2 as SVGAGI. The CDR3 has 15 residues. V gave up 5 bases and J gave up 1 base; unmatched junction bases: 5. The chain's CDR3 is CASSNDRGQSYEQYF. The CDR3 DNA follows: TGTGCCAGCAGTAACGACAGGGGGCAGTCCTACGAGCAGTACTTC.

This chain joins TRBV5-1 and TRBJ2-5, with 7 bases fitting TRBD1. J was trimmed by 1 base and V by 2 bases; bases with no gene match: 5. CDR1 is SGHRS and CDR2 is YFSETQ in the germline V gene. The CDR3 has 15 residues. The CDR3 is CASSLTGTAQETQYF. The CDR3 bases are TGCGCCAGCAGCTTAACCGGGACAGCCCAAGAGACCCAGTACTTC.

V is TRBV7-2 and J is TRBJ1-2; perhaps TRBD1 as D (6 bases). The V and J ends lost 2 bases and 7 bases respectively, with 14 bases between them. Germline CDR1 and CDR2: SGHTA and FQGNSA. The CDR3 sequence is 14 residues long. CDR3 amino acids: CASSLTSRGGGYTF. For the CDR3, the DNA is TGTGCCAGCAGCTTAACGTCCAGGGGCGGTGGCTACACCTTC.

The rearrangement links TRBV4-2 to TRBJ1-3; D is uncertain. CDR3 length equals 15 residues. Deletions cut 4 bases from V and 4 bases from J, with 14 bases between. Per the germline V gene, CDR1 is LGHNA and CDR2 is YNFKEQ. Written as DNA, the CDR3 is TGTGCCAGCAGCCCGGGGTACTCTTCCGGAAACACCATATATTTT. This codes for CASSPGYSSGNTIYF.